A single sample is the source of the 7 T cell receptor beta chains below, sequenced in a study of blood T cell repertoires in COVID-19. Some clones are missing from TCRdb's copy, which holds only in-frame ones; the method was immunoSEQ multiplex PCR. The sample records approximately 270,000 clones, around 90% being singletons. What was sequenced was peripheral blood. The receptors stem from a man aged 50-59 years with acute or convalescent COVID-19.

The chain combines TRBV4-2 with TRBJ2-5; D is uncertain. V lost 2 bases and J 5 bases, leaving 12 bases between the germline ends. The CDR3 loop spans 14 amino acids. Germline V gives CDR1 LGHNA, CDR2 YNFKEQ. CDR3 in amino acids: CASSQPTPRETQYF. As DNA, the CDR3 is TGTGCCAGCAGCCAACCTACCCCGAGGGAGACCCAGTACTTC.

This clone appeared a few times. J is TRBJ1-2 and V is TRBV9, with no clear D. V lost 4 bases to trimming and J lost 8 bases, with 21 bases between them. CDR3 length: 15 amino acids. Germline V gene data show CDR1 as SGDLS and CDR2 as YYNGEE. In nucleotides, the CDR3 is TGTGCCAGCAGCCCCTCCTTCCGTAACAGTCAAGGCTACACCTTC. Translation: CASSPSFRNSQGYTF.

On this clone: The junction departs from germline at one end; a sequencing error may be responsible. This chain joins TRBV15 and TRBJ1-2, with 10 bases identical to TRBD1. Germline CDR1 reads LNHNV; CDR2 reads YYDKDF (reference sequence). The CDR3 loop spans 18 amino acids. The CDR3, as DNA: TGTGCCACCAGCAGAGGGGAGGGACAGGGGCACCTGAACTCTGGCTACACCTTC. Translated, it gives CATSRGEGQGHLNSGYTF.

V usage is TRBV10-3 and J usage is TRBJ1-2; no clear D gene. CDR3 size: 12 residues. Between the trimmed V and J ends, which lost 2 bases and 5 bases, there was a span of 6 bases. Germline loops: CDR1 ENHRY, CDR2 SYGVKD. DNA of the CDR3: TGTGCCATCAGTGAGGGAGTTTATGGCTACACCTTC. Protein product: CAISEGVYGYTF.

The count of this clone is one. Other nucleotide sequences from this sample produce the same CDR3. Here the CDR3 reads CASSPQTGDYGYTF. CDR3 nucleotide sequence: TGTGCCAGCAGCCCTCAGACAGGGGACTATGGCTACACCTTC. The chain has TRBV11-2 and TRBJ1-2; 8 bases agree with TRBD1. Trimming removed 5 bases from V and 3 bases from J; junction bases left unmatched: 5. Germline assignment: CDR1 SGHAT and CDR2 FQNNGV. This CDR3 is built from 14 residues.

The V and J genes are TRBV28 and TRBJ1-2; TRBD1 is a possible D gene (6 bases). V was cut by 6 bases and J by 0 bases, with 17 bases left in between. This CDR3 is 16 amino acids long. The V gene's germline CDR1 is MDHEN and CDR2 SYDVKM. The CDR3 sequence is CASRGRGPETNYGYTF. DNA for the CDR3: TGTGCCAGCAGGGGCAGGGGCCCCGAGACTAACTATGGCTACACCTTC.

This chain uses TRBV7-2 with TRBJ1-5; no definite D call. Germline CDR1 and CDR2: SGHTA and FQGNSA. The V end lost 1 base, the J end lost 6 bases, and 7 bases lay between the germline ends. The CDR3 has 13 residues. The CDR3 nucleotides are TGTGCCAGCAGCTTAGGGCTGGTTCAGCCCCAGCATTTT. Its protein product is CASSLGLVQPQHF.